In this sample, the clone carrying this T cell receptor (beta chain) turned up a few times. Its antigen is currently unknown. This record comes from a study of cytomegalovirus exposure and HLA in healthy donors. The CDR3 is 13 amino acids. V was trimmed by 0 bases and J by 4 bases, leaving 4 bases between them. Germline lookup yields CDR1 LGHNA and CDR2 YNFKEQ. Broader study findings: The investigators catalogued 160 or so TCR beta chains as cytomegalovirus-associated.

Primers included in the PCR were 60 Vbeta and 13 Jbeta primers. Profiled with immunoSEQ multiplex PCR; TCRdb holds only in-frame clones, not every one. Of approximately 110,000 clones in the sample, about 80% were seen once. This receptor was identified in a woman aged 45 to 65 in good health and CMV-seropositive. The V call is TRBV4-2, the J call TRBJ1-5; D gene unclear. The sequencing input was PBMCs. The CDR3 loop reads CASSQDINQPQHF. The CDR3 nucleotides are TGTGCCAGCAGCCAAGACATTAATCAGCCCCAGCATTTT.